The rows below give T cell receptor beta chains drawn from one sample of a study of breast tumors, draining lymph nodes, adjacent tissues. TCRdb re-called the multiplex PCR reads through MiXCR, storing one row per CDR3 protein. In the table there are 100,000 or so distinct CDR3 sequences, approximately 21% of which are singletons. The sequencing input was axillary lymph node tissue. Source of these receptors: a female donor with breast cancer. Some clones in this sample may be carry-over from other donors' samples. The CDR3 runs from the conserved cysteine through the conserved F or W. The order of the fields is V gene, J gene, D gene, clone size, CDR3 protein, CDR3 DNA. The D gene is left open where the match is weak. The size of a clone is reported for some rows only, either as once, few or many, or as a class for expanded clones.

>TRBV19|TRBJ1-6|-|many
CASSTRGIPLHF
TGTGCCAGTAGTACCAGGGGAATACCCCTCCACTTT
>TRBV18|TRBJ1-2|-|-
CAIRTANYGYTF
TGTGCCATCCGGACGGCTAACTATGGCTACACCTTC
>TRBV7-9|TRBJ1-4|TRBD1|many
CASSDRQGVEKLFF
TGTGCCAGCAGCGACCGACAGGGTGTTGAAAAACTGTTTTTT
>TRBV19|TRBJ2-1|-|many
CASSITGHWYNEQFF
TGTGCCAGTAGTATTACGGGACATTGGTACAATGAGCAGTTCTTC
>TRBV7-9|TRBJ2-1|TRBD2|many
CASSLLAGEGEQFF
TGTGCCAGCAGCCTCCTAGCGGGAGAGGGTGAGCAGTTCTTC
>TRBV3-1|TRBJ1-1|-|-
CASSAQPGYTEAFF
TGTGCCAGCAGCGCTCAACCGGGATATACTGAAGCTTTCTTT
>TRBV5-1|TRBJ2-5|-|many
CASSLPLGPGLGETQYF
TGCGCCAGCAGCTTGCCCCTCGGACCGGGTCTGGGGGAGACCCAGTACTTC
>TRBV28|TRBJ2-1|-|few
CASSPPTTRINEQFF
TGTGCCAGCAGTCCACCCACCACCAGGATCAATGAGCAGTTCTTC
>TRBV11-2|TRBJ2-1|-|many
CASSSGVLWGNEQFF
TGTGCCAGCAGCTCCGGCGTCCTGTGGGGCAATGAGCAGTTCTTC
>TRBV5-1|TRBJ2-7|-|-
CASSLRGAPEQYF
TGCGCCAGCAGCTTGCGCGGAGCCCCCGAGCAGTACTTC
>TRBV24-1|TRBJ2-5|TRBD1|many
CATSDPQGAGETQYF
TGTGCCACCAGTGACCCTCAGGGGGCCGGAGAGACCCAGTACTTC
>TRBV6-6|TRBJ1-5|TRBD1|many
CASSPDPGTGTSNQPQHF
TGTGCCAGCAGCCCGGACCCCGGGACAGGGACTAGCAATCAGCCCCAGCATTTT
>TRBV7-2|TRBJ2-7|-|many
CASSLKGSYEQYF
TGTGCCAGCAGCTTAAAGGGCAGCTACGAGCAGTACTTC
>TRBV6-1|TRBJ1-4|-|many
CASSVLQRVGEKLFF
TGTGCCAGCAGTGTCTTACAGAGGGTTGGGGAAAAACTGTTTTTT
>TRBV20-1|TRBJ2-1|TRBD2|many
CSARALAGVTNEQFF
TGCAGTGCTAGAGCGCTAGCGGGAGTAACCAATGAGCAGTTCTTC
>TRBV20-1|TRBJ2-5|TRBD2|-
CSAYPGGGQTQYF
TGCAGTGCTTACCCGGGGGGGGGCCAGACCCAGTACTTC
>TRBV2|TRBJ2-1|TRBD1|many
CASGFISTGGVYNEQFF
TGTGCCAGCGGATTCATTTCAACAGGGGGTGTCTACAATGAGCAGTTCTTC
>TRBV2|TRBJ1-5|-|many
CASSGDIINQPQHF
TGTGCCAGCAGTGGAGACATAATCAATCAGCCCCAGCATTTT
>TRBV11-3|TRBJ2-4|-|-
CASSLGRGDIQYF
TGTGCCAGCAGCTTAGGCAGGGGGGACATTCAGTACTTC
>TRBV5-6|TRBJ2-6|-|-
CASSPAAGANVLTF
TGTGCCAGCAGTCCTGCAGCTGGGGCCAACGTCCTGACTTTC
>TRBV2|TRBJ1-2|TRBD1|many
CASSFTGGQEGYTF
TGTGCCAGCAGTTTCACCGGAGGACAGGAAGGCTACACCTTC
>TRBV10-1|TRBJ1-2|TRBD1|many
CASSWTGVEYGYTF
TGCGCCAGCAGTTGGACAGGGGTGGAGTATGGCTACACCTTC
>TRBV3-1|TRBJ1-2|-|few
CASSQGRRDGNYGYTF
TGTGCCAGCAGCCAGGGTCGCCGGGACGGTAACTATGGCTACACCTTC
>TRBV4-1|TRBJ2-7|TRBD1|many
CASSHPGQGLYEQYF
TGCGCCAGCAGCCACCCCGGACAGGGACTCTACGAGCAGTACTTC
>TRBV29-1|TRBJ2-3|TRBD1|many
CSVRRTGLTDTQYF
TGCAGCGTACGAAGGACAGGTTTGACGGATACGCAGTATTTT
>TRBV7-2|TRBJ2-1|TRBD2|many
CASSLDPSGRVMDEQFF
TGTGCCAGCAGCTTGGACCCGAGCGGGAGGGTGATGGATGAGCAGTTCTTC
>TRBV9|TRBJ1-2|-|many
CASSTGFLRDGYTF
TGTGCCAGCAGCACCGGGTTTTTGAGGGATGGCTACACCTTC
>TRBV7-2|TRBJ2-5|-|many
CASSTSRGFGETQYF
TGTGCCAGCAGCACGAGTCGGGGGTTTGGAGAGACCCAGTACTTC
>TRBV20-1|TRBJ2-5|-|many
CSARDYSGDGETQYF
TGCAGTGCTAGAGATTATTCGGGGGACGGGGAGACCCAGTACTTC
>TRBV6-1|TRBJ1-2|-|many
CASSEVGIYGYTF
TGTGCCAGCAGTGAAGTTGGGATCTATGGCTACACCTTC
>TRBV2|TRBJ1-1|-|-
CASSVRGGQTGEAFF
TGTGCCAGCAGTGTAAGGGGTGGACAAACTGGTGAAGCTTTCTTT
>TRBV5-4|TRBJ1-2|TRBD1|many
CASSSYFRTGSNGYTF
TGTGCCAGCAGTTCATACTTCAGGACAGGGAGCAATGGCTACACCTTC
>TRBV7-9|TRBJ1-6|TRBD1|many
CASRGTGTSPLHF
TGTGCCAGCAGGGGGACAGGGACTTCACCCCTCCACTTT
>TRBV2|TRBJ1-2|-|many
CASSAGDFRPYGYTF
TGTGCCAGCAGTGCCGGGGACTTCCGCCCCTATGGCTACACCTTC
>TRBV6-6|TRBJ2-3|TRBD2|many
CASSSRAVSGRALHTQYF
TGTGCCAGCAGCTCAAGGGCTGTTAGCGGGAGGGCCCTTCATACGCAGTATTTT